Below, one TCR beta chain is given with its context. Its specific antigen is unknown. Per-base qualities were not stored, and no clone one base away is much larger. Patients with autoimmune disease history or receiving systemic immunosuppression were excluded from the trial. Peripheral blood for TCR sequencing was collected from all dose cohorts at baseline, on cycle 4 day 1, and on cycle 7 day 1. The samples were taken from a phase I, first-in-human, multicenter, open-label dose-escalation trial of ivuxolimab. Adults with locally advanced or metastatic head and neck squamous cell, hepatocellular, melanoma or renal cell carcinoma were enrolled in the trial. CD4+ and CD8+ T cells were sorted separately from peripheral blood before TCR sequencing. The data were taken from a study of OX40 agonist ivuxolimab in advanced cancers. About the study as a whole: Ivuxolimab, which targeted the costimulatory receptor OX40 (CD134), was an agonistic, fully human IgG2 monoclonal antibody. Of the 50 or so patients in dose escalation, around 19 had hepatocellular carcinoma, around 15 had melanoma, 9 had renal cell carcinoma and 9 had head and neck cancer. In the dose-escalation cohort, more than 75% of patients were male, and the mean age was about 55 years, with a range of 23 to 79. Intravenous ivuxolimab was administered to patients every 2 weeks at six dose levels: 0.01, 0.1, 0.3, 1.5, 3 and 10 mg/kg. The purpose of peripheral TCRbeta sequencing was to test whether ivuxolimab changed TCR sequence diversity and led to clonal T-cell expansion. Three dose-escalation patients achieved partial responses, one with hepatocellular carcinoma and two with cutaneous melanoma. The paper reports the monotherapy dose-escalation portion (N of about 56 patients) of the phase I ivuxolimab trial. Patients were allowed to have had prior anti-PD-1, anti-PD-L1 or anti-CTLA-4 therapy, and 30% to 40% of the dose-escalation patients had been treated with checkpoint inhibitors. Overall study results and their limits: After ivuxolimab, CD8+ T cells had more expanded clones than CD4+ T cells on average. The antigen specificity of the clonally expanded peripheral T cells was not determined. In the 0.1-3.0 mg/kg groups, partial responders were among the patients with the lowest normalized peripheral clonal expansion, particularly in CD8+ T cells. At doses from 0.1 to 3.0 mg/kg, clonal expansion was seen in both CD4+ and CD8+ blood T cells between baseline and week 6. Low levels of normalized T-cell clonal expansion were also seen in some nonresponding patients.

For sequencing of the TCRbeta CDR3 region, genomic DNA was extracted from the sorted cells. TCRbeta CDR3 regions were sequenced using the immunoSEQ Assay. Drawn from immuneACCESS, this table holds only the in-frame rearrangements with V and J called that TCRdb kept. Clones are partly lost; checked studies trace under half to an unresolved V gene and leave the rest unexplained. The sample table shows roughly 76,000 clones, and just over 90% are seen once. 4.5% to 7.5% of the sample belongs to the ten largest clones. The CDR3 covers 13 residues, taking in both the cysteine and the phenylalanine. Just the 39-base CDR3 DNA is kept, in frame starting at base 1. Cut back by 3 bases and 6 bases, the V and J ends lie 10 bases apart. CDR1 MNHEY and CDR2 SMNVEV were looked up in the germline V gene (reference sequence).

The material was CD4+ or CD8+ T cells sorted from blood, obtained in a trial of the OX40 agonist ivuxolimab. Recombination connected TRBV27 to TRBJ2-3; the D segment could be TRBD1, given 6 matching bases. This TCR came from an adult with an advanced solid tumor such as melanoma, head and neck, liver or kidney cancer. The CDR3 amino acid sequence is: CASSLAGVDTQYF. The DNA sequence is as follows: TGTGCCAGCAGTTTGGCAGGGGTGGATACGCAGTATTTT.